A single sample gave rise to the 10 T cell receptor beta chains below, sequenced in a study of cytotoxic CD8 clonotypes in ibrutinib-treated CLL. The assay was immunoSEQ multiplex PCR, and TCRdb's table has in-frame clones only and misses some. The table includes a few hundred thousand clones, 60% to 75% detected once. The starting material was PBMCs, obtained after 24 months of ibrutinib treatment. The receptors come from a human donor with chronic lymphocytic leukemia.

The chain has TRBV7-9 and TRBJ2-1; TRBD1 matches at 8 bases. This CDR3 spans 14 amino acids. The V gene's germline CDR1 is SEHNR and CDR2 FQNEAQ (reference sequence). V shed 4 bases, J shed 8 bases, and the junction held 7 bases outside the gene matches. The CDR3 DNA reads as TGTGCCAGCAGCTCCCGGGACAGGATGTATGAGCAGTTCTTC. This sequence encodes CASSSRDRMYEQFF.

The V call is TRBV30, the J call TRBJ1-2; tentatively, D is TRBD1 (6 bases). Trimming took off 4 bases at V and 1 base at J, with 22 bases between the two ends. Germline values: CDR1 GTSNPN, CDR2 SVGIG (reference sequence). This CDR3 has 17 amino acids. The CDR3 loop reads CAWTTKSGHRFNYGYTF. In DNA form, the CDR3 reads TGTGCCTGGACTACAAAATCGGGACACCGATTTAACTATGGCTACACCTTC.

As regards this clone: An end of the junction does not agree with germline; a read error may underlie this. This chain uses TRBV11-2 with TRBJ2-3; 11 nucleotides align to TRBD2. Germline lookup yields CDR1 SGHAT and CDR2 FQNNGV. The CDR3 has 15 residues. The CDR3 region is CASRLAGGITDTQYF. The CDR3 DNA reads TGTGCCAGCAGATTAGCGGGGGGGATCACAGATACGCAGTATTTT.

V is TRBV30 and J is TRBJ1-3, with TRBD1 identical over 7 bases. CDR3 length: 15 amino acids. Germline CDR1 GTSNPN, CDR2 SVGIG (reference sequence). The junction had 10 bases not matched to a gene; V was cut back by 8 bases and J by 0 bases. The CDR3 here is CAAQQGSSSGNTIYF. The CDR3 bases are TGTGCCGCCCAACAGGGGTCGAGCTCTGGAAACACCATATATTTT.

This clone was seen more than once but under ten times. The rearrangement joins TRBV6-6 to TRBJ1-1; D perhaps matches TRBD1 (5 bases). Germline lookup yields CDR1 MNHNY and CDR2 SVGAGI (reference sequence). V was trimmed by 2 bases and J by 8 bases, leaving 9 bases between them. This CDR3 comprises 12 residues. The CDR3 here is CASSYQGGEAFF. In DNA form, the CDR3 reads TGTGCCAGCAGTTACCAGGGAGGCGAAGCTTTCTTT.

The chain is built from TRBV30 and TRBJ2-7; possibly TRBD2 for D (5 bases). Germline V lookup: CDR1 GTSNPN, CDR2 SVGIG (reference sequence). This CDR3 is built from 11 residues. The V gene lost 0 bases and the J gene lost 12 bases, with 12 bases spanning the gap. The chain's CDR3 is CAWSVGGSAYF. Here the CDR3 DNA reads TGTGCCTGGAGTGTGGGCGGGTCGGCGTACTTC.

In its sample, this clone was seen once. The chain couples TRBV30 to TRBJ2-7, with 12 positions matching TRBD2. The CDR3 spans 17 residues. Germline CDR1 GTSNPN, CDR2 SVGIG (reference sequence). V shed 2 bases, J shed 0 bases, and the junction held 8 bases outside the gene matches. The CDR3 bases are TGTGCCTGGAGTCCGGGGCGGACTAGCGGGAACTCCTACGAGCAGTACTTC. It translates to CAWSPGRTSGNSYEQYF.

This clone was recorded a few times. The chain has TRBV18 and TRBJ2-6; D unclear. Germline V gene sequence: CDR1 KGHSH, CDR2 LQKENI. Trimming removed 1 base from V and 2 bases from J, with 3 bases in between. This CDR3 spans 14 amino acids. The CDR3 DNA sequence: TGTGCCAGCTCACCACAAACTGGGGCCAACGTCCTGACTTTC. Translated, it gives CASSPQTGANVLTF.

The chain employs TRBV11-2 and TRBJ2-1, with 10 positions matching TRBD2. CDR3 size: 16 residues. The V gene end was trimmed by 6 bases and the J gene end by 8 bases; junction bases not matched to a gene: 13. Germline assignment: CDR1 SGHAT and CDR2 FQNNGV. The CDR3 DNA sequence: TGTGCCAGCAGGTTGACCCTAGCGGGAGCAGTGGATGAGCAGTTCTTC. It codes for CASRLTLAGAVDEQFF.

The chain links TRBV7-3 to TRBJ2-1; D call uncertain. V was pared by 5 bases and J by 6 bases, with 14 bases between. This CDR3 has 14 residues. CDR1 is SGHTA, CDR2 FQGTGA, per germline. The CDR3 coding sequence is TGTGCCAGCAGCCCGAGCCTAGGCTTCAATGAGCAGTTCTTC. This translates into CASSPSLGFNEQFF.